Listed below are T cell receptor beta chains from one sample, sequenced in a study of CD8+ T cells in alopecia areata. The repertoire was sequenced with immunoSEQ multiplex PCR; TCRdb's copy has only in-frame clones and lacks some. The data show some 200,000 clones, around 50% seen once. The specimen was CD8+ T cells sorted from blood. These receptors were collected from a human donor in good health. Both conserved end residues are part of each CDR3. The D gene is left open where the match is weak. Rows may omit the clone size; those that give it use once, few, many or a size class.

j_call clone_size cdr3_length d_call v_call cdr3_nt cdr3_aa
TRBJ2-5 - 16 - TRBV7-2 TGTGCCAGCAGCTTAGCGGGACGGAGGGTCCAAGAGACCCAGTACTTC CASSLAGRRVQETQYF
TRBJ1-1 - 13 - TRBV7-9 TGTGCCAGCAGGGATACCAGGCTTCCCGGAGCTTTCTTT CASRDTRLPGAFF
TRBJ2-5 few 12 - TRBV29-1 TGCAGCTTTCCGGACTCTCAAGAGACCCAGTACTTC CSFPDSQETQYF
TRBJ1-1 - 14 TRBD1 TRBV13 TGTGCCAGCAGCTCTGGACAGGGCGGGACTGAAGCTTTCTTT CASSSGQGGTEAFF
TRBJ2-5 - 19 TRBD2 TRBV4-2 TGTGCCAGCAGCCAAACGGTAGCTACTAGCGGGGCCCTCCAAGAGACCCAGTACTTC CASSQTVATSGALQETQYF
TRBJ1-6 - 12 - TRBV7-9 TGTGCCAGCAGCTTCCGAAAGTCACCCCTCCACTTT CASSFRKSPLHF
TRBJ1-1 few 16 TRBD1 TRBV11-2 TGTGCCAGCAGCTTTCTATATGCGGGACAGGGCATTGAAGCTTTCTTT CASSFLYAGQGIEAFF
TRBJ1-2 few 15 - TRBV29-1 TGCAGCGTGGAAGAGGTAGAAAGACTTAACTATGGCTACACCTTC CSVEEVERLNYGYTF
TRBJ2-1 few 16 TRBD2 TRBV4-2 TGTGCCAGCAGCCAAGCCGTTAGCGGGGGGGCCGATGAGCAGTTCTTC CASSQAVSGGADEQFF
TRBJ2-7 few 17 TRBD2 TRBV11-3 TGTGCCAGCAGCTTAGGCAGCGGGGGGACGTTCTCCTACGAGCAGTACTTC CASSLGSGGTFSYEQYF
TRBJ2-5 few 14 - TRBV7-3 TGTGCCAGCAGCCTATGGGGGGCAGAAGAGACCCAGTACTTC CASSLWGAEETQYF
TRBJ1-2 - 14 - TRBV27 TGTGCCAGCAGCCCGGGACCGGGGAACTATGGCTACACCTTC CASSPGPGNYGYTF
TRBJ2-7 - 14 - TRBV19 TGTGCCAGTAGTATTTTTGAGGGGTACTACGAGCAGTACTTC CASSIFEGYYEQYF
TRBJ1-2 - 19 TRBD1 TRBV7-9 TGTGCCAGCAGACAAAGCCCGGGTAGACCGGGACAGGGGAACTATGGCTACACCTTC CASRQSPGRPGQGNYGYTF
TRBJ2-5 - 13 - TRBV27 TGTGCCAGCAGTCGCGACTATCGAGAGACCCAGTACTTC CASSRDYRETQYF
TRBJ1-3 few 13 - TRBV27 TGTGCCAGCAGTTTTGCGGCTGGAAACACCATATATTTT CASSFAAGNTIYF
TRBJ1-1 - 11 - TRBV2 TGTGCCAGCAGTGAGTCGCTTGAAGCTTTCTTT CASSESLEAFF
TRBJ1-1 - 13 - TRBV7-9 TGTGCCAGCCACTTGGAAGGTAACACTGAAGCTTTCTTT CASHLEGNTEAFF
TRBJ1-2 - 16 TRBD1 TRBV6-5 TGTGCCAGCAGTTTGGGGACAGCTACTCAGGGGTATGGCTACACCTTC CASSLGTATQGYGYTF
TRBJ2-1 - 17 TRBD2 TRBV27 TGTGCCAGCACCTTTATAATGGGGGCTAGCGGGGACAATGAGCAGTTCTTC CASTFIMGASGDNEQFF
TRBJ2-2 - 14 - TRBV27 TGTGCCAGCAAGTGGACGGTGAACACCGGGGAGCTGTTTTTT CASKWTVNTGELFF
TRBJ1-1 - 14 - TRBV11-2 TGTGCCAGCAGCTTAGCTGGGGTCGGGACTGAAGCTTTCTTT CASSLAGVGTEAFF
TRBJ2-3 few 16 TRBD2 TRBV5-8 TGTGCCAGCAGCTTGGAAGCGGGGATGAGCACAGATACGCAGTATTTT CASSLEAGMSTDTQYF
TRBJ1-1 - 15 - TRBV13 TGTGCCAGCAGCTTAGACCGGGATATGAACACTGAAGCTTTCTTT CASSLDRDMNTEAFF
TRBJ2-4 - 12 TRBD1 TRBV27 TGTGCCAGCGGGACAGGGTGGGACATTCAGTACTTC CASGTGWDIQYF
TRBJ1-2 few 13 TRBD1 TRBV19 TGTGCCAGTAGTCCAGGGGGCAACTATGGCTACACCTTC CASSPGGNYGYTF
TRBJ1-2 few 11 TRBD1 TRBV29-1 TGCAGCGTTGGGACAGGGCATGGCTACACCTTC CSVGTGHGYTF
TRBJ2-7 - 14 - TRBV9 TGTGCCAGCAGCGTAGGAGTGGAATCCTACGAGCAGTACTTC CASSVGVESYEQYF
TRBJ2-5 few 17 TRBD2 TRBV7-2 TGTGCCAGCAGCCACCTGGCGGGGGGGCCGGTAGGGGAGACCCAGTACTTC CASSHLAGGPVGETQYF
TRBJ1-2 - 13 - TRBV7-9 TGTGCCAGCAGCGTTGGGGAGGACTATGGCTACACCTTC CASSVGEDYGYTF
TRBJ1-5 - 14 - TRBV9 TGTGCCAGCAGCCAAGGACAGAGAGATCAGCCCCAGCATTTT CASSQGQRDQPQHF
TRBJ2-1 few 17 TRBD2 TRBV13 TGTGCCAGCAGCTTCTCCCGACTAGCGGGGCCCTACAATGAGCAGTTCTTC CASSFSRLAGPYNEQFF
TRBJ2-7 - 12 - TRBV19 TGTGCCAGTAGTAGGAACAGCTACGAGCAGTACTTC CASSRNSYEQYF
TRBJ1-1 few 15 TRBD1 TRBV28 TGTGCCAGCAGCCTATTAACGACAGGGTACACTGAAGCTTTCTTT CASSLLTTGYTEAFF
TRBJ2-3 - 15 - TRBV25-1 TGTGCCAGCAGTCGTTTTAGCGGCGGGACAGATACGCAGTATTTT CASSRFSGGTDTQYF
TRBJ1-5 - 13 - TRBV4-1 TGCGCCAGCAGCCCAACAGGGAATCAGCCCCAGCATTTT CASSPTGNQPQHF
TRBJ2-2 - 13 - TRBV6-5 TGTGCCAGCAGTTCCCTACGTGCCGGGGAGCTGTTTTTT CASSSLRAGELFF
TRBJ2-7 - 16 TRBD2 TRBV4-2 TGTGCCAGCAGCCAAGAGATAGCGGGGGGGAACTACGAGCAGTACTTC CASSQEIAGGNYEQYF
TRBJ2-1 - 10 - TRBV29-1 TGCAGCGTAATTTTTGGGTGGCAGTTCTTC CSVIFGWQFF
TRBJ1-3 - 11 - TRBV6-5 TGTGCCTCAGGGACCGGGAACACCATATATTTT CASGTGNTIYF
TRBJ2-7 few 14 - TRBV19 TGTGCCAGTAGTCGGGACGGGAGCTCCTACGAGCAGTACTTC CASSRDGSSYEQYF
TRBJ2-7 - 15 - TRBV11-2 TGTGCCAGCAGCTTAGTGGCCGCTAGCTCCTACGAGCAGTACTTC CASSLVAASSYEQYF
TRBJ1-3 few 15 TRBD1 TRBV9 TGTGCCAGCAGCGTAGAGGGGACAGTCGGAAACACCATATATTTT CASSVEGTVGNTIYF
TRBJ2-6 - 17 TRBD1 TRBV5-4 TGTGCCAGCAGCCGGACAGGGATTTACTCTGGGGCCAACGTCCTGACTTTC CASSRTGIYSGANVLTF
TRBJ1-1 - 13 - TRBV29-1 TGCAGCGACTCTAGGGGCGGCCACACTGAAGCTTTCTTT CSDSRGGHTEAFF
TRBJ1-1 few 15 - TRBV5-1 TGCGCCAGCAGCTTTAGGGGAGGGGAGAACACTGAAGCTTTCTTT CASSFRGGENTEAFF
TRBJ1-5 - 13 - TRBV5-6 TGTGCCAGCAGCTTAGGGGTCAATCAGCCCCAGCATTTT CASSLGVNQPQHF
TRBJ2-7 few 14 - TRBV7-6 TGTGCCAGCAGCTTAGCGCTTGGGTCCCACGAGCAGTACTTC CASSLALGSHEQYF
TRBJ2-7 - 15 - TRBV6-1 TGTGCCAGTCCGGACTGGACCCCGCATTCCCACGAGCAGTACTTC CASPDWTPHSHEQYF
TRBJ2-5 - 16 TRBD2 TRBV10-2 TGCGCCAGCAGTGAGTCGGGACTAGCGGGGCAAGAGACCCAGTACTTC CASSESGLAGQETQYF
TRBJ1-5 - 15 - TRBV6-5 TGTGCCAGCAGTGCGTCGGGGGGTAGCAATCAGCCCCAGCATTTT CASSASGGSNQPQHF
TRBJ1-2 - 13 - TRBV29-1 TGCAGCGCGGATCGGACGGAAGTCGGTGGCTACACCTTC CSADRTEVGGYTF
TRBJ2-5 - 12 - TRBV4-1 TGCGCCAGCAGCCCCTCCCCGGAGACCCAGTACTTC CASSPSPETQYF
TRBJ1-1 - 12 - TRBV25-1 TGTGCCAGCAGTGAAGGCGGGACTGAAGCTTTCTTT CASSEGGTEAFF
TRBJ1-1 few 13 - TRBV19 TGTGCCAGTAGTTACGGGACTCTCAATGAAGCTTTCTTT CASSYGTLNEAFF
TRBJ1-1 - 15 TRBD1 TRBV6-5 TGTGCCAGCACCCTGGGACAGGGGGCAAACACTGAAGCTTTCTTT CASTLGQGANTEAFF